These 20 T cell receptor beta chains originate from one sample sequenced in a study of cytomegalovirus exposure and HLA in healthy donors (dated by TCRdb to about 2017). To prepare the library, the immunoSEQ multiplex PCR assay was applied. For the multiplex PCR, a mixture combining 60 forward primers for TCR Vbeta segments and 13 reverse primers for TCR Jbeta segments was used. TCRdb holds this immuneACCESS table with in-frame rearrangements only. Some clones are missing; in checked studies, unresolved V genes explain under half, and the rest has no known cause. The sample records about 130,000 clones, 82% of which are singletons. About 10% of the sample is taken by the ten largest. Sequenced sample: PBMCs. These receptors were taken from a male donor in good health and CMV-seropositive.

The table lists this clone with a count of one. V usage is TRBV30 and J usage is TRBJ1-1; 7 bases line up with TRBD1. The junction had 13 bases not matched to a gene; V was cut back by 4 bases and J by 5 bases. The CDR3 has 15 residues. In germline, CDR1 is GTSNPN, CDR2 SVGIG (reference sequence). CDR3 DNA: TGTGCCTGGACCCCCTTGGCAGGGGGAGTTACTGAAGCTTTCTTT. The encoded protein is CAWTPLAGGVTEAFF.

By share, this clone counts as medium-sized. The chain employs TRBV10-1 and TRBJ1-3; possible D gene TRBD1, 5 bases. V gave up 2 bases and J gave up 1 base, with 12 bases separating them. The CDR3 consists of 16 residues. Germline CDR1 reads WNHNN; CDR2 reads SYGVQD (reference sequence). CDR3 loop: CASSEGFRASGNTIYF. The CDR3 nucleotides are TGCGCCAGCAGTGAGGGGTTCAGGGCGTCTGGAAACACCATATATTTT.

The count of this clone is one. The V gene is TRBV7-2, the J gene TRBJ2-3, with D possibly matching TRBD2 (6 bases). Trimming shortened V by 4 bases and J by 2 bases, and 13 bases separated the two germline ends. The CDR3 is made up of 15 amino acids. Germline CDR1 is SGHTA and CDR2 is FQGNSA. CDR3 protein: CASSSRSGVTDTQYF. CDR3 sequence (DNA): TGTGCCAGCAGCTCCCGTTCGGGGGTCACAGATACGCAGTATTTT.

The chain carries TRBV28 and TRBJ2-6, with D possibly TRBD2 on 5 matching bases. V lost 2 bases to trimming and J lost 0 bases, with 11 bases between them. Germline V gene lookup returns CDR1 MDHEN and CDR2 SYDVKM. CDR3 length equals 17 residues. CDR3 bases: TGTGCCAGCAGTTTACGGGGTGGCGGCTCTGGGGCCAACGTCCTGACTTTC. This sequence encodes CASSLRGGGSGANVLTF. Full variable domain (remainder filled in from reference TRBV28 and TRBJ2-6): DVKVTQSSRYLVKRTGEKVFLECVQDMDHENMFWYRQDPGLGLRLIYFSYDVKMKEKGDIPEGYSVSREKKERFSLILESASTNQTSMYLCASSLRGGGSGANVLTFGAGSRLTVL.

The chain couples TRBV2 to TRBJ2-1; 9 nucleotides line up with TRBD2. Germline V gene data show CDR1 as SNHLY and CDR2 as FYNNEI. There are 15 residues in the CDR3. The V segment lost 7 bases and the J segment 1 base; nucleotides outside the gene matches: 5. The CDR3 is CASKLAGESYNEQFF. Written as DNA, the CDR3 is TGTGCCAGCAAATTAGCGGGAGAATCCTACAATGAGCAGTTCTTC. Using reference TRBV2 and TRBJ2-1 for the parts outside the CDR3, the full variable domain is EPEVTQTPSHQVTQMGQEVILRCVPISNHLYFYWYRQILGQKVEFLVSFYNNEISEKSEIFDDQFSVERPDGSNFTLKIRSTKLEDSAMYFCASKLAGESYNEQFFGPGTRLTVL.

V is TRBV19 and J is TRBJ1-5; D may be TRBD1 (6 bases). Trimming stripped 4 bases from V and 6 bases from J, with 19 bases between. CDR3 length equals 16 residues. In germline, CDR1 is LNHDA, CDR2 SQIVND (reference sequence). CDR3: CASSNRDRHHGQPQHF. The CDR3, as DNA: TGTGCCAGTAGTAACAGGGATAGGCACCATGGTCAGCCCCAGCATTTT.

The chain joins TRBV25-1 to TRBJ2-7, with 8 nucleotides matching TRBD2. Germline values: CDR1 MGHDK, CDR2 SYGVNS. The CDR3 consists of 13 residues. The J segment lost 6 bases and the V segment lost 6 bases, leaving 7 bases of the junction unmatched. This CDR3 is CASRGTSSGEQYF. The CDR3 DNA follows: TGTGCCAGCAGAGGGACTAGTTCGGGCGAGCAGTACTTC.

The V and J genes are TRBV27 and TRBJ1-3, with unresolved D. Germline values: CDR1 MNHEY, CDR2 SMNVEV (reference sequence). Trimming took off 1 base at V and 7 bases at J, with 5 bases between the two ends. The CDR3 length is 12 residues. In nucleotides, the CDR3 is TGTGCCAGCAGTTTATATCTCAACACCATATATTTT. Translation gives CASSLYLNTIYF.

The V call is TRBV28, the J call TRBJ2-5; D is uncertain. The V and J ends lost 2 bases and 2 bases respectively, with 12 bases between them. This CDR3 is 15 amino acids long. Germline CDR1 and CDR2: MDHEN and SYDVKM. CDR3 loop: CASSLPSSPQETQYF. The CDR3 nucleotides read TGTGCCAGCAGTTTACCCTCGTCCCCTCAAGAGACCCAGTACTTC.

This clone was recorded a few times. This sequence joins TRBV6-5 and TRBJ2-3; 10 nucleotides align to TRBD2. The CDR3 has 16 amino acids. Germline-derived CDR1 and CDR2 are MNHEY and SVGAGI. V shed 4 bases, J shed 0 bases, and the junction held 4 bases outside the gene matches. As DNA, the CDR3 is TGTGCCAGCAGTTTAACTAGCGGGACTAGCACAGATACGCAGTATTTT. Protein sequence: CASSLTSGTSTDTQYF.

J is TRBJ2-1 and V is TRBV4-3, with 7 nucleotides matching TRBD2. The J segment lost 3 bases and the V segment lost 0 bases, leaving 11 bases of the junction unmatched. Looked up from germline, CDR1 is LGHNA and CDR2 is YSLEER. This CDR3 is 18 amino acids long. Here the CDR3 reads CASSQDRLGGLHYNEQFF. For the CDR3, the DNA is TGCGCCAGCAGCCAAGATAGGTTGGGGGGACTACACTACAATGAGCAGTTCTTC.

This chain connects TRBV19 to TRBJ2-1, with a possible D match to TRBD1 (6 bases). V shed 3 bases and J shed 8 bases, with 11 bases lying between them. Germline CDR1 reads LNHDA; CDR2 reads SQIVND (reference sequence). This CDR3 comprises 13 residues. The CDR3 DNA is TGTGCCAGTAGTATTACCGGACAGCATGAGCAGTTCTTC. It is translated as CASSITGQHEQFF.

The rearrangement links TRBV5-1 to TRBJ2-5, with D perhaps matching TRBD1 (5 bases). The CDR3 is 13 amino acids. The V end lost 4 bases, the J end lost 7 bases, and 14 bases lay between the germline ends. The germline V gene has CDR1 SGHRS and CDR2 YFSETQ. CDR3 in amino acids: CASSIASQGTQYF. As DNA, the CDR3 is TGCGCCAGCAGCATAGCATCCCAGGGGACCCAGTACTTC.

Comment on this clone: Other DNA sequences in the sample encode the same CDR3. The chain couples TRBV29-1 to TRBJ2-7, with D perhaps matching TRBD1 (5 bases). CDR3 length: 12 amino acids. CDR1 SQVTM and CDR2 ANQGSEA come from the germline V gene. With 1 base removed from V and 3 bases from J, the gap between germline ends came to 7 bases. The CDR3 loop reads CSVEGTGYEQYF. In DNA form, the CDR3 reads TGCAGCGTTGAAGGTACAGGCTACGAGCAGTACTTC.

The rearrangement links TRBV4-2 to TRBJ2-7, with 9 bases that match TRBD2. From germline, CDR1 is LGHNA and CDR2 YNFKEQ. J lost 6 bases, V lost 3 bases, and 6 bases had no gene match. The CDR3 runs to 14 residues. CDR3 region: CASSQAGTSLEQYF. The DNA for the CDR3 is TGTGCCAGCAGCCAGGCCGGGACTAGCCTCGAGCAGTACTTC.

The sample holds a few counts of this clone. This chain uses TRBV7-3 with TRBJ2-3; 8 bases align to TRBD2. The CDR3 sequence is 15 residues long. V lost 6 bases to trimming and J lost 2 bases; unmatched junction nucleotides: 7. Germline V CDR1 and CDR2: SGHTA, FQGTGA. The CDR3 here is CASSSGGAPTDTQYF. CDR3 nucleotide sequence: TGTGCCAGCAGTTCCGGGGGGGCGCCCACAGATACGCAGTATTTT.

This chain joins TRBV27 and TRBJ2-1, with TRBD2 identical over 13 bases. Germline V gives CDR1 MNHEY, CDR2 SMNVEV (reference sequence). This CDR3 comprises 16 residues. After removal of 0 bases from V and 9 bases from J, the junction contained 5 bases not matched to a gene. The CDR3, as DNA: TGTGCCAGCAGTTTATCCGGGACTAGCGGGATAATTGAGCAGTTCTTC. This encodes CASSLSGTSGIIEQFF.

The V call is TRBV29-1, the J call TRBJ2-7; 9 nucleotides line up with TRBD2. Trimming at V came to 5 bases and at J to 0 bases, leaving 5 bases not matched to a gene. The germline gives CDR1 SQVTM, CDR2 ANQGSEA. This CDR3 region has 14 residues. The CDR3, as DNA: TGCAGCGTTCTAAAGCGGGAGGTCTCCTACGAGCAGTACTTC. It encodes CSVLKREVSYEQYF.

The rearrangement joins TRBV5-6 to TRBJ1-5; the D is unclear. V was clipped by 2 bases and J by 0 bases, with 6 bases between them. From germline, CDR1 is SGHDT and CDR2 YYEEEE. The CDR3 contains 14 residues. The CDR3 loop is CASSFRGSNQPQHF. DNA for the CDR3: TGTGCCAGCAGCTTTAGAGGTAGCAATCAGCCCCAGCATTTT.

This clone rates as medium-sized. The chain employs TRBV7-8 and TRBJ1-4; the D gene is possibly TRBD1 (6 bases). Trimming shortened V by 1 base and J by 8 bases, and 17 bases separated the two germline ends. This CDR3 spans 16 amino acids. The germline CDR1 and CDR2 sequences are SGHVS and FQNEAQ. The CDR3 sequence is CASSLVQGEVREKLFF. CDR3 DNA sequence: TGTGCCAGCAGCTTAGTACAGGGAGAGGTTCGGGAAAAACTGTTTTTT.